This TCR beta chain was documented in a study of post-analysis software for immune sequencing data. Study outcomes and limitations: Controls showed significantly higher normalized Chao1 diversity than did multiple sclerosis patients. About 5 TRBV segments were more frequent in patients than controls; TRBV5-6, TRBV5-1 and TRBV20-1 belonged to this group.

Details on this clonotype: What it binds is not known.

Unique molecular identifiers were built into the TCR beta cDNA libraries. The authors obtained roughly 0.5 million cDNA molecules from roughly 1.1 to 9.2 million T cells. Using its own MiXCR run on the PCR reads, TCRdb lists one record per CDR3 protein. This sample has about 200,000 distinct CDR3 sequences, with around 30% found just once. Trimming removed 3 bases from V and 5 bases from J, with 8 bases in between. CDR3 length: 14 residues. Germline V CDR1 and CDR2: SGHDN, FVKESK. V and J are TRBV14 and TRBJ1-6, with D possibly matching TRBD1 (6 bases). Sequencing was carried out using blood. This receptor was taken from a girl between 2 and 17 years old with multiple sclerosis. The CDR3 DNA is TGTGCCAGCAGCCAGGACAGTCATAATTCACCCCTCCACTTT. Translating gives CASSQDSHNSPLHF.